The 8 T cell receptor beta chains below come from one sample, sequenced in a study of CD8 T cells in ankylosing spondylitis. TCRdb called the 5' RACE reads again in MiXCR, with one record for every CDR3 protein. The sample yields about 100,000 distinct CDR3 sequences, over 6.5% seen once. Sequences were obtained from blood, either unsorted or a sorted T cell fraction (not recorded which). The receptors here all came from a male donor with ankylosing spondylitis or in good health (not recorded which).

There are many counts of this clonotype. The V gene is TRBV6-2 or TRBV6-3, the J gene TRBJ2-2; possible D gene TRBD2, 5 bases. CDR1 and CDR2 (germline): MNHEY, SVGEGT. V lost 7 bases, J lost 0 bases, and 27 bases lay in between. This CDR3 region has 20 residues. The CDR3 loop is CASNPFPSGPTLANTGELFF. The CDR3 coding sequence is TGTGCCAGCAATCCCTTCCCCAGCGGACCTACCCTTGCGAACACCGGGGAGCTGTTTTTT.

J is TRBJ2-1 and V is TRBV13; 8 nucleotides line up with TRBD1. Germline-derived CDR1 and CDR2 are PRHDT and FYEKMQ (reference sequence). This CDR3 has 14 amino acids. Trimming at V came to 5 bases and at J to 2 bases, leaving 2 bases not matched to a gene. CDR3 loop: CASSEQGAYNEQFF. The CDR3 DNA is TGTGCCAGCAGCGAACAGGGGGCCTACAATGAGCAGTTCTTC.

This clonotype was counted a few times. V gene TRBV7-9 combines with J gene TRBJ1-2, with TRBD1 identical over 12 bases. Losses at the gene ends were 3 bases for V and 0 bases for J; bases not matched to a gene: 5. Germline V gene sequence: CDR1 SEHNR, CDR2 FQNEAQ (reference sequence). CDR3 length equals 17 residues. The CDR3 is CASSFPGQGASNYGYTF. CDR3 sequence (DNA): TGTGCCAGCAGCTTCCCGGGACAGGGGGCTTCTAACTATGGCTACACCTTC. The whole variable domain, filled in from reference TRBV7-9 and TRBJ1-2, reads DTGVSQNPRHKITKRGQNVTFRCDPISEHNRLYWYRQTLGQGPEFLTYFQNEAQLEKSRLLSDRFSAERPKGSFSTLEIQRTEQGDSAMYLCASSFPGQGASNYGYTFGSGTRLTVV.

This clonotype was seen ten or more times. CDR3 nucleotides: TGCAGTGCTAGAGTTCACGGAGACAGCTCTGGGGCCAACGTCCTGACTTTC. It codes for CSARVHGDSSGANVLTF. The chain employs TRBV20-1 and TRBJ2-6; D is perhaps TRBD1 (5 bases). The V gene lost 1 base and the J gene lost 0 bases, with 13 bases spanning the gap. The length of the CDR3 is 17 residues. Germline values: CDR1 DFQATT, CDR2 SNEGSKA (reference sequence).

There are a few counts of this clonotype. V usage is TRBV20-1 and J usage is TRBJ2-5; 12 nucleotides agree with TRBD2. V trimming: 0 bases; J trimming: 5 bases; junction bases outside the gene matches: 7. The germline gives CDR1 DFQATT, CDR2 SNEGSKA (reference sequence). The CDR3 spans 16 residues. The CDR3 nucleotides read TGCAGTGCTAGAGATTCGGGACTAGCGGGTCCGGAGACCCAGTACTTC. Translation: CSARDSGLAGPETQYF.

This chain uses TRBV30 with TRBJ1-1, with unresolved D. The CDR3 runs to 13 residues. The germline gives CDR1 GTSNPN, CDR2 SVGIG (reference sequence). The ends were cut back, 0 bases at V and 5 bases at J, with 10 bases in the middle. CDR3 residues: CAWSVRAGTEAFF. CDR3 sequence (DNA): TGTGCCTGGAGTGTACGGGCGGGGACTGAAGCTTTCTTT.

This chain uses TRBV29-1 with TRBJ2-1; D gene unclear. The ends were cut back, 3 bases at V and 8 bases at J, with 5 bases in the middle. This CDR3 is 10 amino acids long. CDR1 SQVTM and CDR2 ANQGSEA come from the germline V gene. CDR3 sequence reads: CSVDEYEQFF. The CDR3 nucleotides are TGCAGCGTTGATGAGTATGAGCAGTTCTTC.

In its sample, this clonotype was seen many times. This chain connects TRBV19 to TRBJ2-5, with a tentative D call TRBD1 (5 bases). The CDR3 runs to 14 residues. V dropped 0 bases and J dropped 5 bases, with 10 bases sitting between them. Per germline, CDR1 LNHDA and CDR2 SQIVND (reference sequence). The CDR3 DNA reads as TGTGCCAGTAGTATAGAAAAGGGGTCGGAGACCCAGTACTTC. This gives the protein CASSIEKGSETQYF.